This is a list of T cell receptor beta chains from one sample in a study of blood T cell repertoires in COVID-19. Assay: immunoSEQ multiplex PCR; the TCRdb copy retains only in-frame clones and omits some. The sample contains 150,000 to 200,000 clones, 70% to 90% of which appear only once. The sequenced material came from peripheral blood. These TCRs come from a man in his fifties or sixties with acute or convalescent COVID-19. Each CDR3 is given with its conserved first and last residue. Each record gives: D gene, V gene, clone size, J gene, CDR3 protein, CDR3 DNA. A D gene is named only where the DNA matches it firmly. Size is omitted from some rows. Given values are once, few, many or a class for expanded clones.

.	TRBV5-1	once	TRBJ2-3	CASSLASIAGGNADTQYF	TGCGCCAGCAGCTTGGCCTCAATAGCCGGAGGAAACGCAGATACGCAGTATTTT
TRBD1	TRBV15	.	TRBJ1-5	CATSRDRDREEWSNQPQHF	TGTGCCACCAGCAGAGACCGGGACAGGGAGGAGTGGAGCAATCAGCCCCAGCATTTT
TRBD1	TRBV19	.	TRBJ1-1	CASIGTERVNTEAFF	TGTGCCAGTATAGGGACAGAGAGGGTGAACACTGAAGCTTTCTTT
.	TRBV2	.	TRBJ1-2	CAITTGIYYGYTF	TGTGCCATAACCACCGGGATTTACTATGGCTACACCTTC
.	TRBV27	.	TRBJ1-5	CASSLGYREPQHF	TGTGCCAGCAGTTTAGGGTATCGGGAGCCCCAGCATTTT
.	TRBV5-1	.	TRBJ1-2	CASSLASAGPIYGYTF	TGCGCCAGCAGCTTGGCCTCCGCAGGGCCCATCTATGGCTACACCTTC
.	TRBV7-8	.	TRBJ2-5	CASSLVVGIGYGSGETQYF	TGTGCCAGCAGCTTAGTAGTAGGTATAGGGTATGGGAGTGGAGAGACCCAGTACTTC
.	TRBV7-8	.	TRBJ2-1	CASSLALSSNEQFF	TGTGCCAGCAGCTTAGCGTTGTCCTCGAATGAGCAGTTCTTC
TRBD1	TRBV28	.	TRBJ1-3	CAAQDRVNRNTIYF	TGTGCCGCCCAGGACAGGGTCAATAGAAACACCATATATTTT
.	TRBV18	.	TRBJ1-4	CASSPLRATNEKLFF	TGTGCCAGCTCACCCCTGCGGGCAACTAATGAAAAACTGTTTTTT
.	TRBV6-5	.	TRBJ2-1	CASSRQDSSYNEQFF	TGTGCCAGCAGTCGACAGGACAGCTCCTACAATGAGCAGTTCTTC
.	TRBV4-1	.	TRBJ2-7	CASSQEDEGDREQYF	TGCGCCAGCAGCCAAGAGGACGAGGGAGACCGGGAGCAGTACTTC
.	TRBV28	.	TRBJ1-2	CASTNLHLGAHGYTF	TGTGCCAGCACGAACCTCCATTTGGGGGCCCATGGCTACACCTTC
TRBD1	TRBV28	few	TRBJ1-2	CASSPATGGYGYTF	TGTGCCAGCAGTCCTGCGACAGGGGGCTATGGCTACACCTTC
.	TRBV19	.	TRBJ1-5	CASSIEGRVNQPQHF	TGTGCCAGTAGTATAGAAGGGCGGGTCAATCAGCCCCAGCATTTT
.	TRBV7-8	.	TRBJ2-3	CASSFIGGASTDTQYF	TGTGCCAGCAGTTTTATAGGGGGGGCGAGCACAGATACGCAGTATTTT
TRBD1	TRBV5-1	.	TRBJ2-7	CASSPRTGLDEQYF	TGCGCCAGCAGCCCGCGGACAGGGCTCGACGAGCAGTACTTC
TRBD1	TRBV19	few	TRBJ1-3	CASRQGASGNTIYF	TGTGCCAGCCGACAGGGCGCATCTGGAAACACCATATATTTT
.	TRBV5-1	.	TRBJ1-1	CASSQKTGNTEAFF	TGCGCCAGCAGCCAAAAGACAGGGAACACTGAAGCTTTCTTT
.	TRBV20-1	.	TRBJ2-3	CSASPGWRSDTQYF	TGCAGTGCTAGTCCAGGGTGGCGTAGCGATACGCAGTATTTT
.	TRBV3-1/TRBV3-2	.	TRBJ2-1	CASSPFRLDRSVYNEQFF	TGTGCCAGCAGCCCCTTCCGACTAGATCGTTCGGTCTACAATGAGCAGTTCTTC
.	TRBV6-5	.	TRBJ2-7	CASSYYPGDGEQYF	TGTGCCAGCAGTTATTATCCAGGGGATGGCGAGCAGTACTTC
.	TRBV5-4	.	TRBJ2-5	CASSLDYQETQYF	TGTGCCAGCAGCTTGGACTACCAAGAGACCCAGTACTTC
.	TRBV10-1	few	TRBJ1-2	CASSEARGYGYTF	TGCGCCAGCAGTGAGGCCCGAGGATATGGCTACACCTTC
.	TRBV5-1	.	TRBJ1-1	CASSSNREGSEAFF	TGCGCCAGCAGCTCCAACAGGGAGGGAAGTGAAGCTTTCTTT
TRBD1	TRBV11-2	.	TRBJ2-1	CASSGRQGRNEQFF	TGTGCCAGCAGCGGTAGACAGGGTCGCAATGAGCAGTTCTTC
.	TRBV5-1	.	TRBJ2-7	CASSLGAANSYEQYF	TGCGCCAGCAGCTTGGGGGCAGCAAACTCCTACGAGCAGTACTTC
TRBD1	TRBV28	.	TRBJ1-1	CASSFYRGLEAFF	TGTGCCAGCAGTTTTTACAGGGGCCTTGAAGCTTTCTTT
TRBD1	TRBV3-1/TRBV3-2	.	TRBJ2-1	CASSQGGTGGPNEQFF	TGTGCCAGCAGCCAGGGGGGGACAGGGGGTCCCAATGAGCAGTTCTTC
.	TRBV9	.	TRBJ1-4	CASSVAGGPFGNEKLFF	TGTGCCAGCAGCGTAGCGGGGGGGCCGTTTGGTAATGAAAAACTGTTTTTT
.	TRBV5-8	.	TRBJ1-5	CASSLGRNQPQHF	TGTGCCAGCAGCTTGGGGAGGAATCAGCCCCAGCATTTT
TRBD1	TRBV27	.	TRBJ1-5	CASSPGQGQPQHF	TGTGCCAGCAGTCCCGGACAGGGGCAGCCCCAGCATTTT
TRBD2	TRBV28	.	TRBJ2-1	CASSPTLADDNEQFF	TGTGCCAGCAGTCCGACCCTAGCGGATGACAATGAGCAGTTCTTC
.	TRBV7-9	once	TRBJ1-3	CASSTGSGLVIYF	TGTGCCAGCAGCACCGGGTCCGGTTTGGTCATATATTTT
TRBD2	TRBV11-3	.	TRBJ2-7	CASSLGFGGANEQYF	TGTGCCAGCAGCTTGGGTTTCGGGGGGGCTAACGAGCAGTACTTC
TRBD2	TRBV7-9	.	TRBJ2-1	CASSLARLAGGPWNEQFF	TGTGCCAGCAGCTTAGCGAGGCTAGCGGGAGGGCCATGGAATGAGCAGTTCTTC
.	TRBV10-3	once	TRBJ1-5	CAIELEYSNQPQHF	TGTGCCATTGAACTCGAGTATAGCAATCAGCCCCAGCATTTT
.	TRBV24-1	.	TRBJ2-7	CATKSPTGEQYF	TGTGCCACCAAATCCCCGACAGGTGAGCAGTACTTC
TRBD2	TRBV19	few	TRBJ2-5	CASSIRLAGETQYF	TGTGCCAGTAGTATAAGACTAGCGGGAGAGACCCAGTACTTC
.	TRBV6-5	.	TRBJ2-2	CASEAGQRQVGELFF	TGTGCCAGCGAGGCGGGGCAACGGCAGGTCGGGGAGCTGTTTTTT
.	TRBV6-5	.	TRBJ1-2	CASTHSYGYTF	TGTGCCAGCACACACAGCTATGGCTACACCTTC
TRBD2	TRBV6-4	.	TRBJ2-3	CASSELGREGGADTQYF	TGTGCCAGCAGTGAATTGGGGCGGGAGGGAGGAGCAGATACGCAGTATTTT
TRBD2	TRBV7-2	.	TRBJ2-7	CASSLDLGLAGDYEQYF	TGTGCCAGCAGCTTAGACCTGGGACTAGCGGGGGACTACGAGCAGTACTTC
TRBD2	TRBV18	.	TRBJ2-5	CASSRTGGEETQYF	TGTGCCAGCTCACGCACCGGGGGGGAAGAGACCCAGTACTTC
.	TRBV28	.	TRBJ2-3	CASSKRVDTQYF	TGTGCCAGCAGTAAGAGGGTAGATACGCAGTATTTT
.	TRBV2	few	TRBJ2-2	CASRPTGSTGELFF	TGTGCCAGCAGGCCAACAGGGAGCACCGGGGAGCTGTTTTTT
TRBD1	TRBV5-5	.	TRBJ2-1	CASSSTGGGYNEQFF	TGTGCCAGCAGCTCTACAGGGGGTGGCTACAATGAGCAGTTCTTC
.	TRBV19	.	TRBJ2-4	CASSIAKTADMAKNIQYF	TGTGCCAGTAGTATAGCCAAAACCGCGGACATGGCCAAAAACATTCAGTACTTC
TRBD1	TRBV6-6	few	TRBJ1-2	CATYPGQGRYTF	TGTGCCACCTATCCGGGACAGGGACGCTACACCTTC
TRBD1	TRBV28	.	TRBJ1-2	CATRQGIGGYTF	TGTGCCACACGACAGGGGATCGGTGGCTACACCTTC